This T cell receptor (beta chain) was documented in a study of blood T cell repertoires in COVID-19. Study in general: The origin of the acute and convalescent COVID-19 samples was the United States, Italy and Spain.

After removal of 8 bases from V and 3 bases from J, the junction contained 4 bases not matched to a gene. This CDR3 has 13 residues. The V gene's germline CDR1 is LNHDA and CDR2 SQIVND (reference sequence). This clone was counted a few times. As processed by the authors: Estimated nucleated cell counts came from reference gene primer amplification. TCRdb's table, derived via immunoSEQ multiplex PCR, lists solely in-frame clones and lacks some. That table gives V, J and clone size, and the DNA gave D and trimming. The data show around 99,000 clones, around 88% seen once. V is TRBV19 and J is TRBJ1-5; TRBD1 aligns across 7 bases. The origin of this receptor is a man aged 50 to 60 with active or convalescent COVID-19. The sequencing sample was made of peripheral blood. The CDR3 protein is CASRDRANQPQHF. The DNA of the CDR3 is TGTGCCAGTCGAGACAGGGCCAATCAGCCCCAGCATTTT.